A single sample is the source of the 7 T cell receptor beta chains below, sequenced in a study of T cell responses to AZD1222 COVID-19 vaccine. The assay was immunoSEQ multiplex PCR, and TCRdb's table has in-frame clones only and misses some. The data hold 100,000 to 120,000 clones, with 81% observed a single time. Sequenced material: peripheral blood, taken on day 0 of AZD1222 vaccination. These receptor sequences come from an adult in good health.

The chain links TRBV7-9 to TRBJ2-7; 8 bases agree with TRBD1. CDR1 and CDR2 from the germline V gene are SEHNR and FQNEAQ (reference sequence). This CDR3 has 15 residues. J lost 6 bases, V lost 5 bases, and 12 bases had no gene match. The CDR3 DNA sequence: TGTGCCAGCAGCCCCGGAGGGACAGGAGGCTCCGAGCAGTACTTC. Residues: CASSPGGTGGSEQYF.

The V and J genes are TRBV7-2 and TRBJ1-2; D remains ambiguous. Germline V gene sequence: CDR1 SGHTA, CDR2 FQGNSA. CDR3 length: 13 amino acids. The germline V and J ends were trimmed by 5 bases and 5 bases, with 12 bases remaining between them. The CDR3 protein is CASSPDRGYGYTF. The CDR3 bases are TGTGCCAGCAGCCCAGACCGGGGTTATGGCTACACCTTC.

This sequence joins TRBV28 and TRBJ2-7, with 11 bases identical to TRBD2. The junction had 6 bases not matched to a gene; V was cut back by 5 bases and J by 3 bases. CDR1 and CDR2 from the germline V gene are MDHEN and SYDVKM. The CDR3 has 15 residues. This CDR3 reads CASSPSGTSGYEQYF. CDR3 nucleotide sequence: TGTGCCAGCAGTCCATCCGGGACTAGCGGCTACGAGCAGTACTTC.

J is TRBJ1-1 and V is TRBV10-3, with 8 bases that match TRBD1. CDR3 length equals 13 residues. Germline-derived CDR1 and CDR2 are ENHRY and SYGVKD. Trimming took 10 bases from V and 3 from J; bases not matched to a gene: 7. The CDR3 nucleotides read TGTGCCAGTCGACAGGGGTGGGACACTGAAGCTTTCTTT. Encoded protein: CASRQGWDTEAFF.

This chain joins TRBV27 and TRBJ2-7; D gene unclear. The CDR3 is 15 amino acids. Trimming shortened V by 2 bases and J by 7 bases, and 18 bases separated the two germline ends. In germline, CDR1 is MNHEY, CDR2 SMNVEV (reference sequence). As DNA, the CDR3 is TGTGCCAGCAGTTTAGCTCCGACTTGGGCGGATGAGCAGTACTTC. The encoded protein is CASSLAPTWADEQYF.

This chain uses TRBV5-1 with TRBJ2-7, with 14 bases that match TRBD2. The CDR3 loop spans 16 amino acids. Germline lookup yields CDR1 SGHRS and CDR2 YFSETQ. V lost 3 bases and J lost 5; bases outside the gene matches: 7. CDR3: CASSSVPGLAGDEQYF. The CDR3 DNA reads as TGCGCCAGCAGCTCAGTACCGGGACTAGCGGGGGACGAGCAGTACTTC.

In its sample, this clone was seen once. This chain uses TRBV2 with TRBJ1-5; TRBD1 aligns across 7 bases. Trimming cost V 6 bases and J 1 base; bases outside gene matches: 3. The CDR3 contains 14 residues. Germline CDR1 reads SNHLY; CDR2 reads FYNNEI. This chain's CDR3 is CASRPQGSNQPQHF. CDR3 DNA sequence: TGTGCCAGCAGGCCACAGGGGAGCAATCAGCCCCAGCATTTT.